These T cell receptor beta chains were read from a single sample in a study of cytomegalovirus exposure and HLA in healthy donors. Profiling relied on immunoSEQ multiplex PCR, and the TCRdb table lists in-frame clones only, not all of them. Here the sample spans 200,000 to 250,000 clones, approximately 80% being singletons. Sequencing was done on a sample of PBMCs. Every receptor here comes from a male donor in good health and CMV-seronegative. The conserved cysteine and the conserved F or W are not part of the CDR3 here. Each record gives: V gene, J gene, CDR3 protein.

TRBV21-1	TRBJ2-7	ASSHQGREGAYEQY
TRBV5-4	TRBJ1-1	ASSPRTGRGVNTEAF
TRBV9	TRBJ2-7	ASSTSDGYEQY
TRBV27	TRBJ1-3	ASSFPVPGQGTGNTIY
TRBV27	TRBJ2-1	ASSRVVYNEQF
TRBV7-6	TRBJ2-3	ASSLGVGSPDTQY
TRBV4-1	TRBJ2-7	ASSQVFAGGEQY
TRBV4-1	TRBJ2-3	ASTPTSTSTDTQY
TRBV18	TRBJ1-4	ASFQGADEKLF
TRBV19	TRBJ1-5	ASTPSGNQPQH
TRBV7-6	TRBJ2-2	ASSEGQGGTGELF
TRBV30	TRBJ1-1	AWSVRGFLTEAF
TRBV11-2	TRBJ2-1	ASSLAGSLNEQF
TRBV5-1	TRBJ1-3	ASSYGTGQGNTIY
TRBV5-1	TRBJ2-5	ASSLAAGKETQY
TRBV12-5	TRBJ2-3	ASGLGQETDTQY